This T cell receptor (beta chain) was captured in a study of blood T cell repertoires in COVID-19. Across the whole study: Nucleic acid was either cDNA or gDNA, and it came from T cells, B-cell-depleted T cells, or PBMCs.

This CDR3 contains 13 residues. Trimming left V 0 bases short and J 7 bases short, with 7 bases between. Germline CDR1 and CDR2: LNHNV and YYDKDF (reference sequence). Clones were read by immunoSEQ multiplex PCR, and TCRdb kept only the in-frame ones, dropping some. Counted here are about 350,000 clones, roughly 87% occurring once; the ten biggest clones make up around 3%. The clonotype originates from a woman aged 30 to 39 who had recovered from COVID-19. The rearrangement links TRBV15 to TRBJ1-3; no clear D. The sequenced sample consisted of PBMCs or T cells enriched from blood (not recorded which). The CDR3 nucleotides read TGTGCCACCAGCAGAGATCGTCAGAACACCATATATTTT. Translating it yields CATSRDRQNTIYF.